This T cell receptor (beta chain) was obtained from a study of T cells after posttransplantation cyclophosphamide. Findings of the study overall: Recipient CMV seropositivity and CMV reactivation strongly tracked TRB clonality. Later blood repertoires were often dominated by clones from the donor CD8+ memory compartment. Blood and skin or GI T cell repertoires showed limited TRB overlap.

The CDR3 length equals 17 residues, ends included. Germline assignment: CDR1 LNHDA and CDR2 SQIVND (reference sequence). Assay used: immunoSEQ multiplex PCR; TCRdb lists only in-frame clones, some missing. Sampling found 3,300 or so clones, none seen once. This clone was detected many times. Its antigen is unknown. Because the CDR3's place on the DNA is in doubt, the DNA is left out and the CDR3 is given as listed by TCRdb. Busulfan-fludarabine conditioning, marrow transplant, and cyclophosphamide on days +3 and +4 were administered. The chain couples TRBV19 to TRBJ2-1; the D call in the table, TRBD1, was not verified against the DNA. The sequences come from PBMCs, collected after allogeneic stem cell transplant with posttransplant cyclophosphamide. This TCR came from a male patient between 25 and 39 years old who received an allogeneic stem cell transplant from a related donor, was CMV-positive, and had acute GVHD only. Some T cells may be supplied by the graft donor. The CDR3 loop is CASSLGMGQVVGDSKFF.